This TCR beta chain was found in a study of cytomegalovirus exposure and HLA in healthy donors. The study, taken as a whole, reports: Most of the CMV-associated TCR beta chains (in a later analysis) appeared to be HLA-restricted. The dataset shows that most TCR sequences were rare, while some public TCRs occurred in many donors. Analysis performed later found under 20,000 TCR beta sequences associated with HLA alleles at 0.05 false discovery rate. A later analysis appeared to link common viral pathogens to several of the most significant clusters.

Trimming stripped 7 bases from V and 0 bases from J, with 7 bases between. The germline CDR1 and CDR2 sequences are SNHLY and FYNNEI. This CDR3 contains 13 residues. With 60 Vbeta and 13 Jbeta primers, the PCR was carried out. Profiling relied on immunoSEQ multiplex PCR, and the TCRdb table lists in-frame clones only, not all of them. The table has around 140,000 clones, about 87% seen once. On this clone itself: The target antigen is unknown.

The sample taken for sequencing was PBMCs. The rearrangement links TRBV2 to TRBJ1-5; D not certain. This TCR was recovered from a woman aged 25 to 39 in good health and CMV-seronegative. CDR3 sequence reads: CASTGDSNQPQHF. In nucleotides, the CDR3 is TGTGCCAGCACCGGAGATAGCAATCAGCCCCAGCATTTT.